Sequencing of this T cell receptor beta chain was carried out in a study of shared clonotypes between healthy human individuals. Study-wide findings and caveats: Represented diversity (both genetic and exposure-history) was limited by the small number of donors.

Original methodology: Filtering of immunoSEQ junctional sequences could not match full-length read filtering. Here immunoSEQ multiplex PCR was the method, and the copy in TCRdb shows in-frame clones only, minus some. The V and J calls and clone size were taken over from that table, and D and trimming were inferred from the DNA. The profile shows more than 1,200,000 clones, approximately 98.5% of them singletons. The CDR3 has 13 residues. Germline values: CDR1 SGDLS, CDR2 YYNGEE. V lost 2 bases and J lost 4, with 9 bases in between. To note about this clone: No antigen is known for it.

This clonotype was sampled from a man aged 25-40 years in good health. The sample comprised naive CD4+ T cells sorted from blood. Subset noted: CD45RA+ positively selected. The chain combines TRBV9 with TRBJ1-1, with D hard to call. The CDR3: CASSVGLSTEAFF. CDR3 bases: TGTGCCAGCAGCGTGGGTTTAAGCACTGAAGCTTTCTTT.